This TCR beta chain originates from a study of blood T cell repertoires in COVID-19. Study context: COVID-19 samples from acute and convalescent phases originated in the United States, Italy and Spain. Sample material is recorded as cDNA or gDNA derived from T cells, B-cell-depleted T cells, or PBMCs.

Authors' data handling: Quantification of nucleated cells was approximated via reference gene primer amplification. Clones were sequenced by immunoSEQ multiplex PCR, and TCRdb holds only the in-frame ones, with some missing. That table is the source of V, J and clone size, and D and trimming were worked out from the DNA. The sample carries over 65,000 clones, roughly 90% recorded once. Germline V lookup: CDR1 SGHRS, CDR2 YFSETQ. V dropped 0 bases and J dropped 3 bases, with 14 bases sitting between them. This CDR3 is built from 16 residues. The chain uses TRBV5-1 and TRBJ2-3, with a possible D match to TRBD1 (5 bases). The receptor was isolated from a man aged 50-59 years with active COVID-19. Sequenced material: peripheral blood. CDR3 in amino acids: CASSLAIGARTDTQYF. CDR3 bases: TGCGCCAGCAGCTTGGCCATAGGGGCCCGAACAGATACGCAGTATTTT.